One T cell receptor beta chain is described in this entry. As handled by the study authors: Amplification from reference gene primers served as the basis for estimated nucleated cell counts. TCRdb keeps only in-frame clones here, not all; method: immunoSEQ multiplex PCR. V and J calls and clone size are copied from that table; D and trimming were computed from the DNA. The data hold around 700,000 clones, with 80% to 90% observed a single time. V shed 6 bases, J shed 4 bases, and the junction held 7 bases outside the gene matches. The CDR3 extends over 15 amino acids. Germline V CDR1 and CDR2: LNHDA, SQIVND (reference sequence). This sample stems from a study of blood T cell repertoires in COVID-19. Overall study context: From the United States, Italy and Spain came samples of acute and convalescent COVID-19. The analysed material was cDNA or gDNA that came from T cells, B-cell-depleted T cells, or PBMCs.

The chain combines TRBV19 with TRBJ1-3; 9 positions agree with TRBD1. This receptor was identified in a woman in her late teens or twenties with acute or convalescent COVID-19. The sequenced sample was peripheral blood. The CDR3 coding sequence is TGTGCCAGTAGGCGGCCCGGACAGGGGGGAAACACCATATATTTT. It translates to CASRRPGQGGNTIYF.